These T cell receptor beta chains were read from a single sample in a study of cytomegalovirus exposure and HLA in healthy donors. TCRdb keeps only in-frame clones here, not all; method: immunoSEQ multiplex PCR. Here the sample spans some 97,000 clones, around 83% being singletons. The sequenced material came from PBMCs. Every receptor here comes from a woman under 30 in good health and CMV-seronegative. Both conserved end residues are part of each CDR3. A D gene is named only where the DNA matches it firmly. Expanded clones are given a class, and other clones once, few, many or no size at all.

length: 15
size: -
J: TRBJ2-7
D: TRBD2
V: TRBV18
CDR3: CASSRTGTSSNEQYF
DNA: TGTGCCAGCTCACGTACCGGGACTAGCTCTAACGAGCAGTACTTC

length: 15
size: few
J: TRBJ2-3
D: TRBD2
V: TRBV6-4
CDR3: CASSEGTSPTDTQYF
DNA: TGTGCCAGCAGTGAAGGGACTAGCCCCACAGATACGCAGTATTTT

length: 15
size: -
J: TRBJ1-2
D: -
V: TRBV2
CDR3: CASRVISGMNYGYTF
DNA: TGTGCCAGCAGAGTCATTTCCGGGATGAACTATGGCTACACCTTC

length: 15
size: -
J: TRBJ2-7
D: TRBD2
V: TRBV27
CDR3: CASQVSGSSPTEQYF
DNA: TGTGCCAGTCAGGTTAGCGGGAGCTCTCCGACAGAGCAGTACTTC

length: 16
size: -
J: TRBJ2-7
D: TRBD2
V: TRBV5-6
CDR3: CASSLPTSGSVYEQYF
DNA: TGTGCCAGCAGCCTGCCGACTAGCGGGAGTGTTTACGAGCAGTACTTC

length: 14
size: -
J: TRBJ1-1
D: -
V: TRBV5-1
CDR3: CASSLVQGNTEAFF
DNA: TGCGCCAGCAGCTTGGTTCAGGGAAACACTGAAGCTTTCTTT

length: 16
size: -
J: TRBJ2-5
D: -
V: TRBV9
CDR3: CASSVRGSLYQETQYF
DNA: TGTGCCAGCAGCGTGAGAGGATCGTTGTACCAAGAGACCCAGTACTTC

length: 14
size: -
J: TRBJ1-4
D: -
V: TRBV7-9
CDR3: CSSSLYPQVSQLFF
DNA: TGTTCCAGCAGCTTATATCCTCAGGTCTCCCAACTGTTTTTT

length: 16
size: -
J: TRBJ2-3
D: TRBD2
V: TRBV5-1
CDR3: CASSPIAGGIADTQYF
DNA: TGCGCCAGCAGCCCGATAGCGGGGGGGATTGCAGATACGCAGTATTTT

length: 15
size: -
J: TRBJ1-1
D: -
V: TRBV9
CDR3: CASASTGGMNTEAFF
DNA: TGTGCCAGCGCGTCGACTGGGGGGATGAACACTGAAGCTTTCTTT

length: 17
size: -
J: TRBJ2-7
D: TRBD1
V: TRBV18
CDR3: CASSPRKTTGGSAQQYF
DNA: TGTGCCAGCTCACCGCGAAAGACGACAGGGGGTTCGGCACAGCAGTACTTC

length: 12
size: -
J: TRBJ1-5
D: -
V: TRBV23-1
CDR3: CASSSLNQPQHF
DNA: TGCGCCAGCAGTTCACTTAATCAGCCCCAGCATTTT

length: 15
size: -
J: TRBJ2-1
D: -
V: TRBV7-6
CDR3: CASSLGLAPYNEQFF
DNA: TGTGCCAGCAGCTTAGGGCTAGCCCCATACAATGAGCAGTTCTTC

length: 13
size: -
J: TRBJ2-3
D: TRBD1
V: TRBV6-1
CDR3: CASSETGRDTQYF
DNA: TGTGCCAGCAGTGAGACAGGGAGAGATACGCAGTATTTT

length: 15
size: -
J: TRBJ2-7
D: -
V: TRBV6-1
CDR3: CASSDVGRTNYEQYF
DNA: TGTGCCAGCAGTGACGTCGGGAGAACCAACTACGAGCAGTACTTC

length: 17
size: -
J: TRBJ2-4
D: -
V: TRBV28
CDR3: CASSLSGGGLAKNIQYF
DNA: TGTGCCAGCAGTTTATCCGGCGGGGGCCTAGCCAAAAACATTCAGTACTTC

length: 15
size: -
J: TRBJ1-6
D: TRBD1
V: TRBV7-6
CDR3: CASSPETGLASPLHF
DNA: TGTGCCAGCAGCCCAGAGACAGGGTTGGCTTCACCCCTCCACTTT

length: 17
size: -
J: TRBJ2-1
D: TRBD1
V: TRBV4-1
CDR3: CASSLSVQGAGINEQFF
DNA: TGCGCCAGCAGCCTTAGCGTCCAGGGGGCAGGGATCAATGAGCAGTTCTTC

length: 17
size: few
J: TRBJ1-4
D: -
V: TRBV4-1
CDR3: CASSQGPGATTNEKLFF
DNA: TGCGCCAGCAGCCAAGGGCCAGGGGCAACAACTAATGAAAAACTGTTTTTT

length: 17
size: -
J: TRBJ1-1
D: TRBD1
V: TRBV7-2
CDR3: CASSLSRAGGLNTEAFF
DNA: TGTGCCAGCAGCTTATCTAGGGCAGGGGGCTTGAACACTGAAGCTTTCTTT

length: 16
size: -
J: TRBJ2-3
D: -
V: TRBV27
CDR3: CASSLLAGAGTDTQYF
DNA: TGTGCCAGCAGTTTACTTGCGGGGGCGGGCACAGATACGCAGTATTTT

length: 15
size: -
J: TRBJ2-3
D: -
V: TRBV4-1
CDR3: CASSPRQGRTDTQYF
DNA: TGCGCCAGCAGTCCCCGCCAGGGTAGGACAGATACGCAGTATTTT

length: 14
size: few
J: TRBJ1-6
D: -
V: TRBV11-2
CDR3: CASSRSGANSPLHF
DNA: TGTGCCAGCAGCCGATCGGGAGCGAATTCACCCCTCCACTTT

length: 13
size: -
J: TRBJ2-2
D: TRBD1
V: TRBV2
CDR3: CASSGQGAGELFF
DNA: TGTGCCAGCAGTGGACAGGGGGCTGGGGAGCTGTTTTTT

length: 16
size: -
J: TRBJ2-3
D: TRBD2
V: TRBV4-3
CDR3: CASSQGPSGGADTQYF
DNA: TGCGCCAGCAGCCAAGGCCCTAGCGGGGGTGCAGATACGCAGTATTTT

length: 14
size: -
J: TRBJ2-5
D: -
V: TRBV7-3
CDR3: CASREWGSGETQYF
DNA: TGTGCCAGCAGGGAATGGGGCTCGGGAGAGACCCAGTACTTC

length: 15
size: once
J: TRBJ2-3
D: -
V: TRBV6-6
CDR3: CASSYSPGRTDTQYF
DNA: TGTGCCAGCAGTTACTCTCCGGGGAGGACAGATACGCAGTATTTT

length: 15
size: -
J: TRBJ2-6
D: -
V: TRBV6-5
CDR3: CASSPGQFGANVLTF
DNA: TGTGCCAGCAGCCCAGGACAGTTTGGGGCCAACGTCCTGACTTTC

length: 16
size: -
J: TRBJ1-2
D: -
V: TRBV19
CDR3: CASSKQSSSTNYGYTF
DNA: TGTGCCAGTAGTAAGCAATCGTCGTCGACTAACTATGGCTACACCTTC

length: 16
size: -
J: TRBJ2-1
D: TRBD1
V: TRBV4-3
CDR3: CASSQEPPGQYNEQFF
DNA: TGCGCCAGCAGCCAGGAACCCCCGGGACAGTACAATGAGCAGTTCTTC

length: 14
size: -
J: TRBJ1-4
D: -
V: TRBV25-1
CDR3: CASSEFREAEKLFF
DNA: TGTGCCAGCAGTGAATTCAGGGAGGCTGAAAAACTGTTTTTT

length: 14
size: -
J: TRBJ2-1
D: TRBD1
V: TRBV6-4
CDR3: CASSSGTGANEQFF
DNA: TGTGCCAGCAGTTCAGGGACAGGGGCGAATGAGCAGTTCTTC

length: 16
size: -
J: TRBJ2-3
D: TRBD2
V: TRBV6-5
CDR3: CASSYYSSGIPYTQYF
DNA: TGTGCCAGCAGTTACTACTCGAGCGGGATCCCTTATACGCAGTATTTT

length: 13
size: -
J: TRBJ1-1
D: TRBD1
V: TRBV6-5
CDR3: CASPQGDYTEAFF
DNA: TGTGCCAGCCCTCAGGGGGATTACACTGAAGCTTTCTTT

length: 13
size: -
J: TRBJ2-7
D: -
V: TRBV7-9
CDR3: CASSPGLYYEQYF
DNA: TGTGCCAGCAGTCCGGGTCTTTACTACGAGCAGTACTTC

length: 16
size: -
J: TRBJ1-1
D: TRBD1
V: TRBV18
CDR3: CASSPPMGQGNTEAFF
DNA: TGTGCCAGCTCACCGCCGATGGGACAGGGAAACACTGAAGCTTTCTTT

length: 17
size: -
J: TRBJ2-2
D: TRBD2
V: TRBV7-2
CDR3: CASSLVGAGVTTGELFF
DNA: TGTGCCAGCAGCTTAGTAGGGGCGGGGGTGACCACCGGGGAGCTGTTTTTT

length: 12
size: -
J: TRBJ1-1
D: -
V: TRBV28
CDR3: CASLDTKGKAFF
DNA: TGTGCCAGCCTGGACACAAAGGGCAAAGCTTTCTTT

length: 15
size: -
J: TRBJ2-5
D: TRBD1
V: TRBV28
CDR3: CASSFSGTGLETQYF
DNA: TGTGCCAGCAGTTTTTCCGGGACAGGGCTAGAGACCCAGTACTTC

length: 16
size: -
J: TRBJ1-3
D: -
V: TRBV7-2
CDR3: CASSLSGSGSGNTIYF
DNA: TGTGCCAGCAGCTTGTCGGGGTCCGGCAGTGGAAACACCATATATTTT

length: 13
size: -
J: TRBJ2-7
D: TRBD1
V: TRBV28
CDR3: CASSSGTGDEQYF
DNA: TGTGCCAGCAGTTCCGGGACAGGGGACGAGCAGTACTTC

length: 13
size: -
J: TRBJ2-2
D: -
V: TRBV6-1
CDR3: CASSSTRTGELFF
DNA: TGTGCCAGCAGCTCGACAAGAACCGGGGAGCTGTTTTTT

length: 14
size: -
J: TRBJ2-2
D: TRBD1
V: TRBV19
CDR3: CASSVGTGAGELFF
DNA: TGTGCCAGTAGCGTAGGGACAGGGGCCGGGGAGCTGTTTTTT

length: 18
size: -
J: TRBJ2-3
D: -
V: TRBV5-6
CDR3: CASSYLSILQGRTDTQYF
DNA: TGTGCCAGCAGCTACCTGTCTATCCTACAGGGCCGGACAGATACGCAGTATTTT

length: 14
size: -
J: TRBJ2-7
D: TRBD2
V: TRBV7-3
CDR3: CASSWGGTSGEQYF
DNA: TGTGCCAGCAGCTGGGGCGGGACTAGCGGGGAGCAGTACTTC

length: 14
size: -
J: TRBJ2-3
D: -
V: TRBV7-9
CDR3: CASSLVLGADTQYF
DNA: TGTGCCAGCAGCTTAGTACTGGGAGCAGATACGCAGTATTTT

length: 14
size: -
J: TRBJ2-7
D: TRBD1
V: TRBV7-2
CDR3: CASSWGQGVYEQYF
DNA: TGTGCCAGCAGCTGGGGACAGGGGGTGTACGAGCAGTACTTC

length: 15
size: -
J: TRBJ1-1
D: -
V: TRBV5-1
CDR3: CASSLNRQVNTEAFF
DNA: TGCGCCAGCAGCTTGAATAGGCAGGTGAACACTGAAGCTTTCTTT

length: 12
size: -
J: TRBJ2-7
D: -
V: TRBV18
CDR3: CASSTGSYEQYF
DNA: TGTGCCAGCTCAACCGGCTCCTACGAGCAGTACTTC

length: 15
size: few
J: TRBJ1-1
D: -
V: TRBV6-5
CDR3: CASSYQGYMNTEAFF
DNA: TGTGCCAGCAGTTACCAGGGCTACATGAACACTGAAGCTTTCTTT

length: 15
size: -
J: TRBJ2-1
D: TRBD1
V: TRBV6-5
CDR3: CASSYGAGGMNEQFF
DNA: TGTGCCAGCAGTTACGGGGCAGGGGGCATGAATGAGCAGTTCTTC

length: 14
size: -
J: TRBJ2-2
D: -
V: TRBV6-5
CDR3: CASSTNSGTGELFF
DNA: TGTGCCAGCAGTACCAACAGCGGAACCGGGGAGCTGTTTTTT

length: 17
size: -
J: TRBJ2-4
D: -
V: TRBV30
CDR3: CAWSVGDHTGAKNIQYF
DNA: TGTGCCTGGAGTGTAGGGGATCATACGGGAGCCAAAAACATTCAGTACTTC

length: 14
size: few
J: TRBJ2-2
D: -
V: TRBV23-1
CDR3: CASSQQGNTGELFF
DNA: TGCGCCAGCAGTCAACAGGGGAACACCGGGGAGCTGTTTTTT

length: 15
size: -
J: TRBJ2-7
D: TRBD1
V: TRBV23-1
CDR3: CASSQLGTGLYEQYF
DNA: TGCGCCAGCAGTCAATTGGGGACAGGGCTCTACGAGCAGTACTTC

length: 15
size: -
J: TRBJ2-5
D: -
V: TRBV6-5
CDR3: CASSYSTLAKETQYF
DNA: TGTGCCAGCAGTTACTCGACACTAGCCAAAGAGACCCAGTACTTC

length: 14
size: -
J: TRBJ1-3
D: -
V: TRBV5-4
CDR3: CASSLGYSGNTIYF
DNA: TGTGCCAGCAGCCTAGGTTATAGTGGAAACACCATATATTTT

length: 14
size: once
J: TRBJ2-5
D: -
V: TRBV18
CDR3: CASSPIQEQETQYF
DNA: TGTGCCAGCTCACCAATTCAGGAACAAGAGACCCAGTACTTC

length: 16
size: few
J: TRBJ2-3
D: -
V: TRBV9
CDR3: CASSVEFGSGLDTQYF
DNA: TGTGCCAGCAGCGTAGAGTTCGGGAGCGGGCTAGATACGCAGTATTTT

length: 16
size: -
J: TRBJ2-5
D: TRBD2
V: TRBV7-9
CDR3: CASSSGLAGGQETQYF
DNA: TGTGCCAGCAGCTCGGGACTAGCGGGGGGGCAAGAGACCCAGTACTTC